This T cell receptor beta chain was captured by sequencing in a study of blood T cell repertoires in COVID-19. Across the whole study: The cDNA or gDNA used as material had been derived from T cells, B-cell-depleted T cells, or PBMCs.

Authors' analysis steps: Estimated nucleated cell counts came from reference gene primer amplification. TCRdb's table, derived via immunoSEQ multiplex PCR, lists solely in-frame clones and lacks some. D and trimming were read from the DNA, whereas the V and J calls and clone size are those reported in that table. The data hold under 130,000 clones, with roughly nine tenths observed a single time. Trimming shortened V by 4 bases and J by 3 bases, and 6 bases separated the two germline ends. Germline V gene data show CDR1 as DFQATT and CDR2 as SNEGSKA (reference sequence). The CDR3 is 11 amino acids. This rearrangement joins TRBV20-1 to TRBJ1-2; D ambiguous. Material for sequencing was peripheral blood. This sequence was found in a woman aged 80 or over with acute or convalescent COVID-19. CDR3 in DNA: TGCAGTGCTATAACAGACTATGGCTACACCTTC. Its protein is CSAITDYGYTF.